These 4 T cell receptor beta chains were all obtained from the same sample, sequenced in a study of Graves' ophthalmopathy and Graves' hyperthyroidism. Transcripts of RNA were the source for amplifying TCR beta CDR3 regions. RT-PCR with HTBI primers came first, then second-round multiplex PCR. TCRdb reanalysed the multiplex PCR reads using MiXCR and keeps one entry per CDR3 protein. The table records some 380,000 distinct CDR3 sequences, about 16% of them present only once. Specimen: peripheral blood. The receptors were gathered from a woman between 18 and 29 years old with stable Graves' hyperthyroidism.

At least ten counts were recorded for this clonotype. This chain links TRBV6-2 or TRBV6-3 with TRBJ2-5; D uncertain. This CDR3 region has 12 residues. Deletions cut 2 bases from V and 7 bases from J, with 8 bases between. Germline V lookup: CDR1 MNHEY, CDR2 SVGEGT. The CDR3 DNA is TGTGCCAGCAGTTACCCCGATACGACCCAGTACTTC. Translation gives CASSYPDTTQYF.

Many counts were recorded for this clonotype. The gene calls are TRBV7-8 and TRBJ2-2, with no clear D. This CDR3 is built from 12 residues. Germline values: CDR1 SGHVS, CDR2 FQNEAQ. V dropped 6 bases and J dropped 6 bases, with 8 bases sitting between them. Here the CDR3 DNA reads TGTGCCAGCAGTCAGGTGTCCGGGGAGCTGTTTTTT. This codes for CASSQVSGELFF.

In this sample, this clonotype turned up many times. The chain recombines TRBV10-3 with TRBJ1-5, with 9 bases that match TRBD1. The CDR3 is 13 residues long. V lost 10 bases and J lost 2; bases outside the gene matches: 3. CDR1 and CDR2 from the germline V gene are ENHRY and SYGVKD. CDR3: CATRTGGNQPQHF. CDR3 in DNA: TGTGCCACCAGGACAGGGGGCAATCAGCCCCAGCATTTT.

In its sample, this clonotype was seen many times. The chain joins TRBV6-2 or TRBV6-3 to TRBJ1-2; D unclear. Germline CDR1 MNHEY, CDR2 SVGEGT. Trimming cost V 2 bases and J 4 bases, with 11 bases left between them. This CDR3 region has 14 residues. The CDR3, as DNA: TGTGCCAGCAGTTACGGCTCCGACTTCTATGGCTACACCTTC. This translates into CASSYGSDFYGYTF.